This section outlines one TCR beta chain sequence together with its context. Its antigen is as yet unknown. Sequencing used immunoSEQ multiplex PCR; TCRdb keeps in-frame clones, though not all of them. The table includes about 7,000 clones, 80% to 95% detected once. The sample is drawn from a study of T cells after posttransplantation cyclophosphamide. Study results and caveats: Skin or GI-infiltrating T cells shared few TRB sequences with blood. Later post-transplant blood repertoires were often dominated by donor CD8+ memory clones.

This related bone marrow graft donor gave peripheral blood on the day of marrow donation. Sequenced: CD4+ T cells sorted from blood. The TCR comes from a woman in her fifties or sixties in good health and a related stem cell transplant donor.

The CDR3: CASSLGQGKILGYTF. CDR3 DNA: TGTGCCAGCAGCTTGGGACAGGGGAAGATTTTGGGCTACACCTTC. The chain links TRBV5-6 to TRBJ1-2, with 8 bases aligning to TRBD1. V lost 0 bases to trimming and J lost 8 bases; unmatched junction nucleotides: 9. CDR3 length equals 15 residues. The germline V gene has CDR1 SGHDT and CDR2 YYEEEE.